The 15 T cell receptor beta chains below all came from one sample that was sequenced in a study of CD8+CD57+ T cells in acquired aplastic anemia. The study profiled TCR beta VDJ and CDR3 using genomic DNA as template. Each CDR3 protein is one row after TCRdb ran MiXCR on the reads. Of more than 150,000 distinct CDR3 sequences listed, 40% to 50% are singletons. The material sequenced was sorted CD4+, CD8+, or CD8+CD57+ T cells (not recorded which) from PBMCs. The receptors here all came from a human donor in good health.

A few counts support this clonotype. This sequence joins TRBV19 and TRBJ1-6; TRBD1 is a possible D gene (5 bases). Trimming took 4 bases from V and 10 from J, leaving 11 bases between them. Germline lookup yields CDR1 LNHDA and CDR2 SQIVND (reference sequence). This CDR3 has 13 amino acids. In nucleotides, the CDR3 is TGTGCCAGTAGTACAGGGACGGAGTCACCCCTCCACTTT. Amino acids: CASSTGTESPLHF.

V is TRBV24-1 and J is TRBJ2-3; the D is unclear. CDR1 is KGHDR, CDR2 SFDVKD, per germline. The CDR3 totals 17 residues. The V end was cut by 5 bases, the J end by 0 bases, with 17 bases between. The DNA for the CDR3 is TGTGCCACCAGTGGCCCCCGGGCAGGTAAGAGCACAGATACGCAGTATTTT. Protein product: CATSGPRAGKSTDTQYF.

V and J are TRBV7-9 and TRBJ1-1; no reliable D call. V lost 3 bases and J 6 bases, leaving 8 bases between the germline ends. The length of the CDR3 is 12 residues. The germline gives CDR1 SEHNR, CDR2 FQNEAQ (reference sequence). The CDR3 coding sequence is TGTGCCAGCAGCTTTACAGATTCTGAAGCTTTCTTT. Its protein product is CASSFTDSEAFF.

This clonotype was found a few times. The chain links TRBV5-1 to TRBJ1-1; 8 positions match TRBD1. V lost 4 bases and J lost 4; bases outside the gene matches: 9. This CDR3 has 15 amino acids. Per germline, CDR1 SGHRS and CDR2 YFSETQ. CDR3 nucleotide sequence: TGCGCCAGCAGCCCGGACAGGGTGGGGGGCACTGAAGCTTTCTTT. It codes for CASSPDRVGGTEAFF.

The chain recombines TRBV2 with TRBJ1-2; 8 nucleotides align to TRBD1. Unmatched junction bases numbered 9, after V lost 6 bases and J lost 12 bases. This CDR3 is built from 12 residues. Germline values: CDR1 SNHLY, CDR2 FYNNEI. CDR3: CASRGQASGNTF. The CDR3 bases are TGTGCCAGCAGGGGACAGGCCTCTGGAAACACCTTC.

V gene TRBV19 combines with J gene TRBJ1-5; D unresolved. The germline V gene encodes CDR1 LNHDA and CDR2 SQIVND (reference sequence). With 10 bases removed from V and 0 bases from J, the gap between germline ends came to 13 bases. The CDR3 is made up of 14 amino acids. CDR3 nucleotides: TGTGCCACCAGCGCAGCTAATAGCAATCAGCCCCAGCATTTT. Translation: CATSAANSNQPQHF.

This clonotype was recorded many times. The chain recombines TRBV29-1 with TRBJ2-3, with D unresolved. Germline-derived CDR1 and CDR2 are SQVTM and ANQGSEA. V gave up 4 bases and J gave up 6 bases, with 14 bases separating them. This CDR3 spans 13 amino acids. The CDR3 sequence is CSVGAGHLDTQYF. The CDR3 bases are TGCAGCGTTGGGGCAGGTCATTTGGATACGCAGTATTTT.

This clonotype showed up many times. V is TRBV9 and J is TRBJ2-5; 11 bases are a match to TRBD2. The germline V gene encodes CDR1 SGDLS and CDR2 YYNGEE. J gave up 1 base and V 3 bases, and 5 bases lay outside the gene matches. The CDR3 totals 16 residues. CDR3 bases: TGTGCCAGCAGCGGGGGGACTAGCGGATTCCAAGAGACCCAGTACTTC. Translating it yields CASSGGTSGFQETQYF.

The V call is TRBV19, the J call TRBJ2-7, with 11 nucleotides matching TRBD2. Germline loops: CDR1 LNHDA, CDR2 SQIVND (reference sequence). Trimming cost V 3 bases and J 2 bases; bases outside gene matches: 9. This CDR3 has 17 residues. The CDR3 region has the DNA TGTGCCAGTAGTATGAAGCGTCTAGCGGGGGGCACCTACGAGCAGTACTTC. This translates into CASSMKRLAGGTYEQYF.

V and J are TRBV9 and TRBJ2-7; D is perhaps TRBD1 (5 bases). The CDR3 loop spans 18 amino acids. Germline V gene sequence: CDR1 SGDLS, CDR2 YYNGEE. V lost 3 bases and J lost 6, with 28 bases in between. CDR3 in DNA: TGTGCCAGCAGCGCCCAACCCACGGTTGGGGCCCTAGGCTCCGAGCAGTACTTC. This translates into CASSAQPTVGALGSEQYF.

This clonotype was picked up a small number of times. The V gene is TRBV24-1, the J gene TRBJ2-3; 9 nucleotides line up with TRBD1. The ends lost 4 bases at V and 6 bases at J; junction bases unmatched: 10. The germline gives CDR1 KGHDR, CDR2 SFDVKD. This CDR3 comprises 16 residues. CDR3 in DNA: TGTGCCACCAGTGAACACCCGGGACAGGGAGAGGATACGCAGTATTTT. Protein sequence: CATSEHPGQGEDTQYF.

The J gene is TRBJ1-6, the V gene TRBV11-2; no reliable D call. The CDR3 has 16 residues. Trimming cost V 6 bases and J 15 bases, with 27 bases left between them. The germline CDR1 and CDR2 sequences are SGHAT and FQNNGV. CDR3 protein: CASSLTPDFPSAGLHF. In DNA, the CDR3 is TGTGCCAGCAGTCTAACCCCCGACTTTCCCTCCGCGGGCCTCCACTTT.

The chain has TRBV20-1 and TRBJ1-1; D is uncertain. The CDR3 is 12 residues long. Germline V gene data show CDR1 as DFQATT and CDR2 as SNEGSKA (reference sequence). The ends were cut back, 6 bases at V and 4 bases at J, with 12 bases in the middle. The CDR3 DNA follows: TGCAGTGCCAAGAGTGGGCTCACTGAAGCTTTCTTT. It codes for CSAKSGLTEAFF.

This clonotype was counted at least ten times. The chain is built from TRBV25-1 and TRBJ2-5; D might be TRBD1 or TRBD2, each matching 6 bases. The ends were cut back, 2 bases at V and 5 bases at J, with 12 bases in the middle. CDR3 size: 14 residues. Germline V gives CDR1 MGHDK, CDR2 SYGVNS. CDR3 DNA: TGTGCCAGCAGTGAAACGGGGGCTTTGGAGACCCAGTACTTC. It specifies CASSETGALETQYF.

In its sample, this clonotype was seen many times. This chain joins TRBV7-2 and TRBJ1-5; no clear D. This CDR3 has 15 amino acids. Germline V gene data show CDR1 as SGHTA and CDR2 as FQGNSA. The germline V and J ends were trimmed by 1 base and 0 bases, with 7 bases remaining between them. CDR3 DNA sequence: TGTACCAGCAGCTTAGTGACGGATAGCAATCAGCCCCAGCATTTT. It specifies CTSSLVTDSNQPQHF.